The TCR beta chain under discussion was sequenced for a study of blood T cell repertoires in COVID-19 (dated by TCRdb to 2019 to 2021). Background for the entire study: Samples from collaborators originated in the United States, Italy and Spain and spanned both the acute and convalescent phases of COVID-19. HLA class I and class II types, where available, came from metadata supplied by the sample provider rather than from assay-based typing. The dataset comprised deeply sampled blood TCRbeta repertoires from subjects exposed to, actively infected with, or recovered from COVID-19. The samples were drawn from two sources: the first 160 participants of the ongoing ImmuneRACE study, and 950 to 1,500 subjects contributed by 6 global collaborators. A freely available public database, intended as a resource for researchers studying the immune response to SARS-CoV-2, is where the repertoires were released. The prospective study material was composed of cDNA or gDNA derived from T cells, B-cell-depleted T cells, or PBMCs. Sample metadata almost always included a de-identified subject ID, COVID-19 status, age in years and sex. Overall results and qualifications from the work: Clinical and demographic metadata were provided uncurated, with the amount varying by source and participant.

Each collaborating institution followed its own protocols to collect whole blood in K2EDTA tubes. Collaborator samples were shipped for TCRbeta analysis as frozen whole blood, isolated PBMCs, or DNA extracted from either sample type. With respect to this clone: Its antigen is still unknown. Per-base qualities were not stored, and no clone one base away is much larger.

From a lookup of the germline V gene, CDR1 and CDR2 are SGHTA and FQGTGA. V and J lose 0 bases and 5 bases, and a span of 16 bases separates them. The CDR3, from cysteine to phenylalanine, totals 16 residues. The DNA shown is the 48-base CDR3, in frame from base 1. TCRbeta CDR3 regions were amplified from genomic DNA using the immunoSEQ Assay, a bias-controlled multiplex PCR. Per the authors' processing: Within the assay, amplification of reference gene primers was used to estimate how many nucleated cells each sample contained. Sequence reads were collapsed and filtered to measure the absolute abundance of every unique TCRbeta CDR3 rearrangement. For each sample, productive Simpson clonality was calculated as the square root of Simpson's diversity index across productive rearrangements. This immuneACCESS table, as held by TCRdb, lists in-frame sequences with V and J called but not all clones. Of the missing ones, under half trace to an unresolved V gene in checked studies; the others have no known cause. V and J calls and clone size are those listed in that table; D and trimming were worked out from the DNA. The sample yields 45,000 to 60,000 clones; 70% to 90% were counted once. The biggest ten clones account for approximately 12% of the sample.

This sequence originates from a man between 70 and 80 years old with active COVID-19. Sequencing was performed on peripheral blood. The rearranged segments are TRBV7-3 and TRBJ2-5, with no confidently assigned D gene. The nucleotide sequence reads TGTGCCAGCAGCTTAACGTCCCCAGGTGGTGGGGAGACCCAGTACTTC. This codes for CASSLTSPGGGETQYF.